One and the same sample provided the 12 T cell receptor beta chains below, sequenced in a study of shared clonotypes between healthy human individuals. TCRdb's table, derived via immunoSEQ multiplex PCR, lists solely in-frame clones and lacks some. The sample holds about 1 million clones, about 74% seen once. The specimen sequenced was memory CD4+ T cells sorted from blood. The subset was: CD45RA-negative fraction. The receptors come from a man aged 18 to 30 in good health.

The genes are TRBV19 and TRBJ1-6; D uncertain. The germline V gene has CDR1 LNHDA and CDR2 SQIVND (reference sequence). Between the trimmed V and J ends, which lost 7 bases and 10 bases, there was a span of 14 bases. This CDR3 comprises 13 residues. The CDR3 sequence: CASTIGFESPLHF. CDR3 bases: TGTGCCAGTACCATTGGGTTCGAATCACCCCTCCACTTT.

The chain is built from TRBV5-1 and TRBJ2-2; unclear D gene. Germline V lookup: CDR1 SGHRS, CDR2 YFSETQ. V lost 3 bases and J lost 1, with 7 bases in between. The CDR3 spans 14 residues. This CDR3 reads CASSYSGNTGELFF. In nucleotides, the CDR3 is TGCGCCAGCAGCTATAGTGGGAACACCGGGGAGCTGTTTTTT.

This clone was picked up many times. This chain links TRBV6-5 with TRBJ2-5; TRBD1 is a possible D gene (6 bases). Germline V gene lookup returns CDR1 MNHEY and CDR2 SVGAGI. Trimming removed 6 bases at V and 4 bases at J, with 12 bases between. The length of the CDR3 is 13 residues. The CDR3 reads CASSSRDTETQYF. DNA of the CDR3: TGTGCCAGCAGCTCCCGGGACACAGAGACCCAGTACTTC.

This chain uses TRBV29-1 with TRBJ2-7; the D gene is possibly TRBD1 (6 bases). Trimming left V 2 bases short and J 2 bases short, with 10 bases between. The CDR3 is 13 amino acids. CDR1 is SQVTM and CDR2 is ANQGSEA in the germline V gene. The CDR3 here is CSVELQGPYEQYF. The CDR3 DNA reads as TGCAGCGTTGAACTACAGGGACCCTACGAGCAGTACTTC.

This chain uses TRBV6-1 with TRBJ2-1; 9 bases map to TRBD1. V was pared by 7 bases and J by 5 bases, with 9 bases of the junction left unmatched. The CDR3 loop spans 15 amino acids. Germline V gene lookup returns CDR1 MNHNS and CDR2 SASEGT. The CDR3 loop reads CASITMTGGNNEQFF. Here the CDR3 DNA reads TGTGCCAGCATTACAATGACAGGGGGGAACAATGAGCAGTTCTTC.

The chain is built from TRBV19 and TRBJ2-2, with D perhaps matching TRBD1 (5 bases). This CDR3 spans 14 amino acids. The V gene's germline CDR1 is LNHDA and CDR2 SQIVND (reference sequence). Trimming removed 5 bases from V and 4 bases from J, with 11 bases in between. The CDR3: CASSYGAGTGELFF. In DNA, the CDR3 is TGTGCCAGTAGTTATGGGGCAGGCACCGGGGAGCTGTTTTTT.

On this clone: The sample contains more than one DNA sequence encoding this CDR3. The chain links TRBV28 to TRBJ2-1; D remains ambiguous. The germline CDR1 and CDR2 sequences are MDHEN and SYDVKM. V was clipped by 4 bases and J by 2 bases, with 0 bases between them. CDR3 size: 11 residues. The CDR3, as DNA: TGTGCCAGCAGTTCCTACAATGAGCAGTTCTTC. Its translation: CASSSYNEQFF.

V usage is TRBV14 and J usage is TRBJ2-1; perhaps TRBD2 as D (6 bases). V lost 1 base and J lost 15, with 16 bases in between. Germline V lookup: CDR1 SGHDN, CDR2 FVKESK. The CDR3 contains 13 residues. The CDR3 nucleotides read TGTGCCAGCAGCCAAGTAGGGGACTCTACGGGGTTCTTC. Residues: CASSQVGDSTGFF.

In DNA form, the CDR3 reads TGTGCCAGCAGCTTCGACAACTCTGGAAACACCATATATTTT. This sequence encodes CASSFDNSGNTIYF. The genes are TRBV5-6 and TRBJ1-3; no definite D call. The germline CDR1 and CDR2 sequences are SGHDT and YYEEEE. V was cut by 2 bases and J by 0 bases, with 6 bases left in between. This CDR3 contains 14 residues.

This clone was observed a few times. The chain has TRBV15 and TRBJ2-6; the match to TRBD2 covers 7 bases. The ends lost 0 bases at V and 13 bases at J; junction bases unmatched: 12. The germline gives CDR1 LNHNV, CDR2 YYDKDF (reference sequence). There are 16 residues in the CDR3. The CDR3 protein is CATSRDSGTGGTVLTF. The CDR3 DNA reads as TGTGCCACCAGCAGAGATTCAGGAACGGGAGGAACTGTCCTGACTTTC.

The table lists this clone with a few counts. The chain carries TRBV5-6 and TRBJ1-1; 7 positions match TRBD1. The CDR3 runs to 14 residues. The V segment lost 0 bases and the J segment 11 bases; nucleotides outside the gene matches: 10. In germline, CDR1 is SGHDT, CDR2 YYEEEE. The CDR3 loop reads CASSLAILDRTAFF. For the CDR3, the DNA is TGTGCCAGCAGCTTGGCTATCTTGGACAGGACCGCTTTCTTT. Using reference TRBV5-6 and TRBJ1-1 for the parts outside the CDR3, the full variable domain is DAGVTQSPTHLIKTRGQQVTLRCSPKSGHDTVSWYQQALGQGPQFIFQYYEEEERQRGNFPDRFSGHQFPNYSSELNVNALLLGDSALYLCASSLAILDRTAFFGQGTRLTVV.

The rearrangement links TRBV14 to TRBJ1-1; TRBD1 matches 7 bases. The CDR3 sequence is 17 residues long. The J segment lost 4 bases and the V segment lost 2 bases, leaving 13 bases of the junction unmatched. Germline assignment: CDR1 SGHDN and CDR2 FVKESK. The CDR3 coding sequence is TGTGCCAGCAGCCAACGATCTAGGGGGCCGCTGAGCACTGAAGCTTTCTTT. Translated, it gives CASSQRSRGPLSTEAFF.